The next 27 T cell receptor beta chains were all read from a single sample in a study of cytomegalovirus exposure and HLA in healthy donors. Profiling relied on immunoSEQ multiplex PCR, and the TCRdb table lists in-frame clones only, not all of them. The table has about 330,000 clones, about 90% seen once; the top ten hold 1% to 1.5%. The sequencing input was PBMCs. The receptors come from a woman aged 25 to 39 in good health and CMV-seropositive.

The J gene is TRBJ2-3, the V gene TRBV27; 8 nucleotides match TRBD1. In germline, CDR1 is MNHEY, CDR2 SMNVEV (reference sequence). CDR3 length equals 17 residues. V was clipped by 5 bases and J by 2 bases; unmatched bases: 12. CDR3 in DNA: TGTGCCAGCAGTCCACTTACCGGGACAGGAGACACAGATACGCAGTATTTT. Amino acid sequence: CASSPLTGTGDTDTQYF.

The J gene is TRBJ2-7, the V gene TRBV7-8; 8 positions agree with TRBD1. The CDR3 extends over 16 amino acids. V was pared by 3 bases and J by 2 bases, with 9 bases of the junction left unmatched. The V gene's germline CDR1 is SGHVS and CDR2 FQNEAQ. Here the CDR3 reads CASSLTWDRRAYEQYF. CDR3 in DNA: TGTGCCAGCAGCTTGACTTGGGACAGGCGTGCCTACGAGCAGTACTTC.

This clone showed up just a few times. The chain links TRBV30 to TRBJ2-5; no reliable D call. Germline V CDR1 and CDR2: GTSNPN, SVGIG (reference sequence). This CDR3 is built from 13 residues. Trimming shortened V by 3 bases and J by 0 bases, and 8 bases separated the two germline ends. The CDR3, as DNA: TGTGCCTGGAGGTCGACGTACCAAGAGACCCAGTACTTC. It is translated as CAWRSTYQETQYF.

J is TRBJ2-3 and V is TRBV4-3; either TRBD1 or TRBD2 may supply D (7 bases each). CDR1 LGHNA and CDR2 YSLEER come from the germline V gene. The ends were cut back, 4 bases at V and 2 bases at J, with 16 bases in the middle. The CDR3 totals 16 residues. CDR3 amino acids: CASSPRPGGDTDTQYF. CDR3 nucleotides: TGCGCCAGCAGCCCCCGGCCAGGGGGGGACACAGATACGCAGTATTTT.

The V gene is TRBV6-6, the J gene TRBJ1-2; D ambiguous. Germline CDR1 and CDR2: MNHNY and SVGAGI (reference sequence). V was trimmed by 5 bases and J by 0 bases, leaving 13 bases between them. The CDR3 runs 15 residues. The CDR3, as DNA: TGTGCCAGCAGTCTGAAGGCCGGGACTAACTATGGCTACACCTTC. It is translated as CASSLKAGTNYGYTF.

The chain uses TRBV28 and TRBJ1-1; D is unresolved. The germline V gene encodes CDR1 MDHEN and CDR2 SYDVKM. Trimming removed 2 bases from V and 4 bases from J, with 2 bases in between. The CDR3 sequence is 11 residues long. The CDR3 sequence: CASSLLTEAFF. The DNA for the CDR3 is TGTGCCAGCAGTTTACTCACTGAAGCTTTCTTT.

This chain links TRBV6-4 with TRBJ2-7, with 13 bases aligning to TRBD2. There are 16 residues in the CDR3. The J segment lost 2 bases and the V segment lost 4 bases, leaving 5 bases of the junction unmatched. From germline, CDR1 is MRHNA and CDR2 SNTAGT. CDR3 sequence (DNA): TGTGCCAGCAGTGTTCGACTAGCGGGGGGCCCCTACGAGCAGTACTTC. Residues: CASSVRLAGGPYEQYF.

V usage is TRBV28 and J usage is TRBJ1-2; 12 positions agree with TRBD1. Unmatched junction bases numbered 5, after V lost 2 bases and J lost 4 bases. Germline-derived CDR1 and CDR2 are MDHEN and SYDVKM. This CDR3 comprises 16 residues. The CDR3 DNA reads TGTGCCAGCAGTTTACCCGGGACAGGGGGCGGCTATGGCTACACCTTC. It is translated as CASSLPGTGGGYGYTF.

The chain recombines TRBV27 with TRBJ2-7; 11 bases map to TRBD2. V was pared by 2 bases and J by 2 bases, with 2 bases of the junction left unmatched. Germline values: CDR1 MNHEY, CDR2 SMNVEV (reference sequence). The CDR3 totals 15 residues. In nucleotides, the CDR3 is TGTGCCAGCAGTTTACCGGGACTAGCGGCCTACGAGCAGTACTTC. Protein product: CASSLPGLAAYEQYF.

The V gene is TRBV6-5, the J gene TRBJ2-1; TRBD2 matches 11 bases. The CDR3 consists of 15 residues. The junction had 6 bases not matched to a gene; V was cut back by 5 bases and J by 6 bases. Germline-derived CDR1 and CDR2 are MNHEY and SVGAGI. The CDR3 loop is CASSKMTSGVNEQFF. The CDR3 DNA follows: TGTGCCAGCAGTAAGATGACTAGCGGGGTCAATGAGCAGTTCTTC.

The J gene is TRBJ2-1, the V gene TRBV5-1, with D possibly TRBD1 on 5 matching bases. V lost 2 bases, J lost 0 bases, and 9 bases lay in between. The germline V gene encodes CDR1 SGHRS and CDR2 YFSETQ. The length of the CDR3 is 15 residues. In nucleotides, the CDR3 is TGCGCCAGCAGCTTAGGACATAGCTCCTACAATGAGCAGTTCTTC. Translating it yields CASSLGHSSYNEQFF.

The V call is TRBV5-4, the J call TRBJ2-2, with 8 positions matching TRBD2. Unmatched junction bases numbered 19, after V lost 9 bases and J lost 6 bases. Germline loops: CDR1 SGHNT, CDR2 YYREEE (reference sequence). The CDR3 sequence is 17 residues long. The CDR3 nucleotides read TGTGCCAACCCTCCTGACCCGGGACTAGTCGACGCCGGGGAGCTGTTTTTT. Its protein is CANPPDPGLVDAGELFF.

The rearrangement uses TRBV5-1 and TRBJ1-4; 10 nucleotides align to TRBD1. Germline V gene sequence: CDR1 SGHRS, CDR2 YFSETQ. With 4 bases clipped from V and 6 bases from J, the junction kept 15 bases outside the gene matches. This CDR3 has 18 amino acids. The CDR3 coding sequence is TGCGCCAGCAGCCACGATGTGCGGACCGGGACAGGGGATGAAAAACTGTTTTTT. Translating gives CASSHDVRTGTGDEKLFF. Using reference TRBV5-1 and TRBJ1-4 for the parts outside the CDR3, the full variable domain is KAGVTQTPRYLIKTRGQQVTLSCSPISGHRSVSWYQQTPGQGLQFLFEYFSETQRNKGNFPGRFSGRQFSNSRSEMNVSTLELGDSALYLCASSHDVRTGTGDEKLFFGSGTQLSVL.

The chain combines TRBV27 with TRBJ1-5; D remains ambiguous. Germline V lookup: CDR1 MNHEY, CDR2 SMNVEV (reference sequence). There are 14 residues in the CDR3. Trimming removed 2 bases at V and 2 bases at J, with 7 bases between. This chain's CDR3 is CASSLAEGNQPQHF. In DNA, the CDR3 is TGTGCCAGCAGTTTAGCGGAGGGCAATCAGCCCCAGCATTTT.

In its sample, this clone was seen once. CDR3 protein: CASSVEGTSGGEQYF. DNA of the CDR3: TGTGCCAGCAGCGTAGAAGGGACTAGCGGGGGCGAGCAGTACTTC. The gene calls are TRBV9 and TRBJ2-7; 14 nucleotides line up with TRBD2. Losses at the gene ends were 0 bases for V and 6 bases for J; bases not matched to a gene: 2. Germline V gives CDR1 SGDLS, CDR2 YYNGEE. CDR3 length equals 15 residues.

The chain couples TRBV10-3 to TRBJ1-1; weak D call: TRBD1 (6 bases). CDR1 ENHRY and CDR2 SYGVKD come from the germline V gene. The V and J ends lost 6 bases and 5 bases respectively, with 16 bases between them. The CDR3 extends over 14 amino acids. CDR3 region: CAIRESTGTTEAFF. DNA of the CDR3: TGTGCCATCAGAGAGAGCACAGGGACTACTGAAGCTTTCTTT.

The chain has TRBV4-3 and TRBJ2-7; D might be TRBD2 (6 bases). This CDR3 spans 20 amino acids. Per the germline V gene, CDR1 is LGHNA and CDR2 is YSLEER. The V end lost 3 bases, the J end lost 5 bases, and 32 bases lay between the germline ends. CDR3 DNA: TGCGCCAGCAGCCATCCCCGGATCGGGGTGGGGGGAAACCCTATCGACGAGCAGTACTTC. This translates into CASSHPRIGVGGNPIDEQYF.

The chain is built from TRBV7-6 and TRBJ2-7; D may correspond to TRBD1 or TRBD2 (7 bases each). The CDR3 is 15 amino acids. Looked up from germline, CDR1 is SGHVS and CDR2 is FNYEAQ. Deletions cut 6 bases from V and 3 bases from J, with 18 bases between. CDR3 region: CASSLGGGGHYEQYF. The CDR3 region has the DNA TGTGCCAGCAGTCTAGGGGGCGGGGGCCACTACGAGCAGTACTTC.

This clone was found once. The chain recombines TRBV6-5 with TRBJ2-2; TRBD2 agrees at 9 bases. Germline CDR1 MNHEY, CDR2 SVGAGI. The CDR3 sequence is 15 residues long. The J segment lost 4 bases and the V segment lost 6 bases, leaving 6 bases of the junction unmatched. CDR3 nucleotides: TGTGCCAGCAGGCCTAGCGGGACGGGCACCGGGGAGCTGTTTTTT. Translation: CASRPSGTGTGELFF.

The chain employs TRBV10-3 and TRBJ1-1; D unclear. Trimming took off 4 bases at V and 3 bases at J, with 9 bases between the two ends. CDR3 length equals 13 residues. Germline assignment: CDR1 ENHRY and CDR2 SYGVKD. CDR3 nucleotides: TGTGCCATCAGTGTGGGTCGGGACACTGAAGCTTTCTTT. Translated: CAISVGRDTEAFF.

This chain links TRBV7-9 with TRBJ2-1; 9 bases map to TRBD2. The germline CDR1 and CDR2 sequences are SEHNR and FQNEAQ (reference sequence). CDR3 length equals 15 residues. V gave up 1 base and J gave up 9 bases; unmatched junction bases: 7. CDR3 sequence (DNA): TGTGCCAGCAGCTTAGTGCGCGGGGGGGGTGTTGAGCAGTTCTTC. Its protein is CASSLVRGGGVEQFF.

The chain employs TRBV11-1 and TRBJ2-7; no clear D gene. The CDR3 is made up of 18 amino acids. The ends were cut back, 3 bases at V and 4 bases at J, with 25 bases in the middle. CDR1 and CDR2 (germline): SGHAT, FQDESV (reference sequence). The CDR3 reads CASSFNHDGPLVAYEQYF. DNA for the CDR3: TGTGCCAGCAGCTTTAACCACGACGGTCCCCTGGTCGCGTACGAGCAGTACTTC.

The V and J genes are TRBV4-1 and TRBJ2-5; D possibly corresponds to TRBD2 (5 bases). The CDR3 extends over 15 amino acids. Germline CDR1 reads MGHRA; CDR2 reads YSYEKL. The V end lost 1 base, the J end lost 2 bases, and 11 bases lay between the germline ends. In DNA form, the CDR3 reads TGCGCCAGCAGCCAAGTTTTAGCGCCACAAGAGACCCAGTACTTC. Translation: CASSQVLAPQETQYF.

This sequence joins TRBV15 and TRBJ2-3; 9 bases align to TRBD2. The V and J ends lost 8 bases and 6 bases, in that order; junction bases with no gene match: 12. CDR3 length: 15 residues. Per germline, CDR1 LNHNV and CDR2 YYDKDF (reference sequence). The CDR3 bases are TGTGCCACCGCCCCCGGGCTAGCGGGGCCGGATACGCAGTATTTT. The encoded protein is CATAPGLAGPDTQYF.

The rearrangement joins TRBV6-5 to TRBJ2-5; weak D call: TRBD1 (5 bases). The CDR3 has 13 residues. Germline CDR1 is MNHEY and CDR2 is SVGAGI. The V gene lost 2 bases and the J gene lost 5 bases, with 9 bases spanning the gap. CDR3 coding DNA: TGTGCCAGCAGTTACAGGGGTGCTGAGACCCAGTACTTC. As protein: CASSYRGAETQYF.

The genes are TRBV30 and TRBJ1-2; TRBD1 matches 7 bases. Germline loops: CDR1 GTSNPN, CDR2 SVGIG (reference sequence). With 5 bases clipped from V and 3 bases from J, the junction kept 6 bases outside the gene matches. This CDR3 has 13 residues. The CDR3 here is CAWFTGVDYGYTF. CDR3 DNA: TGTGCCTGGTTTACAGGGGTCGACTATGGCTACACCTTC.

The CDR3 DNA reads as TGTGCCAGCAGTTACTCTAAGAACACTGAAGCTTTCTTT. This encodes CASSYSKNTEAFF. This rearrangement joins TRBV6-5 to TRBJ1-1; D is unclear. Germline values: CDR1 MNHEY, CDR2 SVGAGI. The CDR3 has 13 residues. Trimming left V 0 bases short and J 1 base short, with 3 bases between.